This TCR beta chain was observed in a study of blood T cell repertoires in COVID-19. Study information: COVID-19 samples, acute and convalescent, were from the United States, Italy and Spain. In each case, the material was cDNA or gDNA derived from T cells, B-cell-depleted T cells, or PBMCs.

V dropped 4 bases and J dropped 0 bases, with 18 bases sitting between them. In germline, CDR1 is MGHDK, CDR2 SYGVNS. CDR3 length: 17 amino acids. Original analysis: Amplification with reference gene primers provided the estimates of nucleated cell counts. Sequenced by immunoSEQ multiplex PCR; TCRdb stores in-frame clones only, minus some. The V and J calls and the clone size are those of that table, but D and trimming were determined from the DNA. The sample has fewer than 300,000 clones, approximately 86% seen once. The chain employs TRBV25-1 and TRBJ1-1; D is possibly TRBD1 (5 bases). The sequenced material came from peripheral blood. The receptor was isolated from a woman aged 18-29 years with acute or convalescent COVID-19. The CDR3 sequence: CASSGRWQGGMNTEAFF. As DNA, the CDR3 is TGTGCCAGCAGTGGTCGGTGGCAGGGCGGGATGAACACTGAAGCTTTCTTT.